This is a list of T cell receptor beta chains from one sample in a study of blood T cells in healthy people across ages. TCRdb re-analysed the 5' RACE reads in MiXCR, keeping a single row per CDR3 protein. The sample comprises roughly 1,500,000 distinct CDR3 sequences, about 31% of which are singletons, and about 11% rests with the top ten. Sequencing was carried out using blood. Receptor source: a woman between 25 and 40 years old in good health. Each CDR3 is given with its conserved first and last residue. The D gene is left open where the match is weak. Expanded clones are given a class, and other clones once, few, many or no size at all.

D gene	V gene	clone size	J gene	CDR3 DNA	CDR3 protein
-	TRBV24-1	few	TRBJ2-3	TGTGCCACCAGTGATTTCCCGACTCCCGATACGCAGTATTTT	CATSDFPTPDTQYF
-	TRBV6-1	-	TRBJ1-1	TGTGCCAGCAGTGAAGCTGTGAGGGAGAACACTGAAGCTTTCTTT	CASSEAVRENTEAFF
TRBD1	TRBV5-1	many	TRBJ2-3	TGCGCCAGCAGCCCGGGACAGACTAGCACAGATACGCAGTATTTT	CASSPGQTSTDTQYF
TRBD1	TRBV29-1	-	TRBJ1-2	TGCAGCGCGGGAGCGCAGGGGGCGAGCGGCTACACCTTC	CSAGAQGASGYTF
TRBD1	TRBV5-1	-	TRBJ2-2	TGCGCCAGCAGCCGAGGGACAGGGGACCCCGGGAAGCTGTTTTTT	CASSRGTGDPGKLFF
-	TRBV4-1	-	TRBJ1-5	TGCGCCAGCAGCACTAACAGGATGGATCAGCCCCAGCATTTT	CASSTNRMDQPQHF
-	TRBV28	few	TRBJ2-7	TGTGCCAGCAGTCATCGGTGGCGGGACGAGCAGTACTTC	CASSHRWRDEQYF
TRBD1	TRBV7-2	many	TRBJ2-7	TGTGCCAGCAGCCTATGGGGGACAGGGGCCTACGAGCAGTACTTC	CASSLWGTGAYEQYF
-	TRBV6-1	-	TRBJ2-3	TGTGCCAGCAAGGGACGGTACACAGATACGCAGTATTTT	CASKGRYTDTQYF
TRBD1	TRBV20-1	once	TRBJ2-7	TGCAGTGCTAGAGGCCCGGGACAGGGCCCCTTAAAGGGTGTGCAGTACTTC	CSARGPGQGPLKGVQYF
-	TRBV11-2	-	TRBJ2-5	TGTGCCAGCAGCTTTAACAGTGCCGAGACCCAGTACTTC	CASSFNSAETQYF
TRBD2	TRBV11-2	-	TRBJ2-7	TGTGCCAGCAGCTTTCTAGCGGGAAAATACGAGCAGTACTTC	CASSFLAGKYEQYF
-	TRBV4-2	-	TRBJ2-3	TGTGCCAGCAGCCAAGACCTTTCCGGGGGTGGTACAGATACGCAGTATTTT	CASSQDLSGGGTDTQYF
TRBD2	TRBV5-1	-	TRBJ2-5	TGCGCCAGCAGCTTGGGCCGGATTAGCGGGGAGATCCAAGAGACCCAGTACTTC	CASSLGRISGEIQETQYF
-	TRBV29-1	many	TRBJ2-1	TGCAGCGTTGCGGAGACTAGCTCCTACAATGAGCAGTTCTTC	CSVAETSSYNEQFF
-	TRBV5-1	many	TRBJ2-6	TGCGCCAGCGGCGAGGGGGCTGGGGCCAACGTCCTGACTTTC	CASGEGAGANVLTF
TRBD2	TRBV11-1	-	TRBJ2-3	TGTGCCAGCAGCGTCCCGGGACTAGCGGTCACAGATACGCAGTATTTT	CASSVPGLAVTDTQYF
-	TRBV29-1	-	TRBJ2-7	TGCAGCGTTGCTTTGGGGGCAGACGAGCAGTACTTC	CSVALGADEQYF
-	TRBV30	few	TRBJ1-4	TGTGCCTGCGGACAACGAAATGAAAAACTGTTTTTT	CACGQRNEKLFF
TRBD1	TRBV4-2	-	TRBJ1-2	TGTGCCAGCAGCCACGCAGGGGGGAGGACTAACTATGGCTACACCTTC	CASSHAGGRTNYGYTF
-	TRBV10-3	-	TRBJ2-2	TGTGCCCTCCAGACGGATGCGAACACCGGGGAGCTGTTTTTT	CALQTDANTGELFF
-	TRBV7-3	-	TRBJ2-3	TGTGCCAGCAGCGCCGGCGTAGGGACAGATACGCAGTATTTT	CASSAGVGTDTQYF
-	TRBV20-1	-	TRBJ2-1	TGCAGTGCTAGAGATTGGGGATTCGGAAATGAGCAGTTCTTC	CSARDWGFGNEQFF
-	TRBV24-1	-	TRBJ2-1	TGTGCCACCAGTGATGTGGCAGCCCTCTCCTACAATGAGCAGTTCTTC	CATSDVAALSYNEQFF
-	TRBV12-3/TRBV12-4	-	TRBJ1-5	TGTGCCAGCAGTTTGGAAAGGGGGGACTATGGGAATCAGCCCCAGCATTTT	CASSLERGDYGNQPQHF
TRBD1	TRBV3-1	-	TRBJ2-1	TGTGCCAGCAGCCATCACAGGGGGCCCCCCATCAATGAGCAGTTCTTC	CASSHHRGPPINEQFF
TRBD1	TRBV27	-	TRBJ1-2	TGTGCCAGCAGTCTACAGGGGGCACTTAACTATGGCTACACCTTC	CASSLQGALNYGYTF